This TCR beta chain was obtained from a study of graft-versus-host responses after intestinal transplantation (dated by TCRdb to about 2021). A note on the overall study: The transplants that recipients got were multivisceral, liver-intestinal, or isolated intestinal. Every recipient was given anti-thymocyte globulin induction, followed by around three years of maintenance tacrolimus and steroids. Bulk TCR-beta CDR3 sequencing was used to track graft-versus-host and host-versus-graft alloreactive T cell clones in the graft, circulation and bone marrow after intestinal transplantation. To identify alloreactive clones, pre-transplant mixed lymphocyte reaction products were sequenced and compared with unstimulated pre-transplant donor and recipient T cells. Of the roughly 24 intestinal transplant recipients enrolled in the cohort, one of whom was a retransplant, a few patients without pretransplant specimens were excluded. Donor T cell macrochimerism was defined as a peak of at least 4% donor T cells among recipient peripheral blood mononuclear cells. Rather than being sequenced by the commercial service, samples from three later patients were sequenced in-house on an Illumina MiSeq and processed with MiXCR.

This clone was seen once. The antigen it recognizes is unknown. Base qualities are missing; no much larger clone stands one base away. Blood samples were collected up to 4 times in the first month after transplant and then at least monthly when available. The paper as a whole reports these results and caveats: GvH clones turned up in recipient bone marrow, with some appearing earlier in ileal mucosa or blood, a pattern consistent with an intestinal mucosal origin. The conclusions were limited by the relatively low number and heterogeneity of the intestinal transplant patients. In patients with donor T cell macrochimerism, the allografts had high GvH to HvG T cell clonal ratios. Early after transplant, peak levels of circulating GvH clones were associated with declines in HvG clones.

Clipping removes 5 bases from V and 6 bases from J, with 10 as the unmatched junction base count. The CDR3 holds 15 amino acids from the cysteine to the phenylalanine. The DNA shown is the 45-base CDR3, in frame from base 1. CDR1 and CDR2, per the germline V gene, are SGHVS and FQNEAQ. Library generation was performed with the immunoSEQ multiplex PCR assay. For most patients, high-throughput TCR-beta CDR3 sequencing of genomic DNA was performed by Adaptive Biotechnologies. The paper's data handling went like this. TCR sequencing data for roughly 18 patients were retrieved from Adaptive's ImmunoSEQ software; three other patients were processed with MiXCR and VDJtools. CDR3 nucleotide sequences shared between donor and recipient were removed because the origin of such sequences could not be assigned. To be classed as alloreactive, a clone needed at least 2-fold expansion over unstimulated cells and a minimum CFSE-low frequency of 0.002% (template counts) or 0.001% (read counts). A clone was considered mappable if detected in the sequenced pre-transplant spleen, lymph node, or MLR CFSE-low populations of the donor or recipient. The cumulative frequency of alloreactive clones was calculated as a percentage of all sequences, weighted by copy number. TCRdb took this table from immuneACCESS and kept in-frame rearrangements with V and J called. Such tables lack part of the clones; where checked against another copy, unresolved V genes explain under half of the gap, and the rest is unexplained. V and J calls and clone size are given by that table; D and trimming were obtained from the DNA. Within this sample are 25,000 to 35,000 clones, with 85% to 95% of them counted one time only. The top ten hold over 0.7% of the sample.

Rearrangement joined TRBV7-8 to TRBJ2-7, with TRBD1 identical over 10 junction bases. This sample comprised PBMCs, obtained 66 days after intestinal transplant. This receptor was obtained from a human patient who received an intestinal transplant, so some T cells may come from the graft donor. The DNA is TGTGCCAGCAGCCAAGCTGCGACAGGGGGCCTCGAGCAGTACTTC. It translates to CASSQAATGGLEQYF.